This T cell receptor beta chain comes out of a study of PD-L1 blockade in urothelial cancer. About the research overall: Patients, treated from about 2014 onward, received atezolizumab 1,200 mg intravenously every 3 weeks.

Trimming cost V 2 bases and J 5 bases, with 8 bases left between them. Germline CDR1 reads SGHVS; CDR2 reads FNYEAQ. The CDR3 covers 13 residues. PCRs were each spiked with synthetic TCR analog templates. Only in-frame clones appear in the TCRdb table, and some are missing; sequencing was by immunoSEQ multiplex PCR. The table has tens of thousands of clones, roughly 87% seen once; the top ten hold 6.5% to 8%. This receptor was identified in a man aged 60 to 75 with urothelial cancer. The gene calls are TRBV7-6 and TRBJ2-3, with D perhaps TRBD1 (6 bases). The sample consisted of PBMCs, taken around atezolizumab (anti-PD-L1) treatment. CDR3 coding DNA: TGTGCCAGCAGCTTACTAGGGGGAGATACGCAGTATTTT. As protein: CASSLLGGDTQYF.